A single sample gave rise to the 4 T cell receptor beta chains below, sequenced in a study of human T cells and chemical hapten exposure. As to time point: pre-sensitization, week 0. The treatment denotes: therapeutic diphenylcyclopropenone sensitization with weekly scalp DPC. TCRdb called the RACE reads again in MiXCR, with one record for every CDR3 protein. The sample holds 280,000 or so distinct CDR3 sequences, approximately 7.5% seen once. The sample was whole blood, taken in connection with sensitization to the hapten diphenylcyclopropenone (DPC). The receptors shown here come from a man between 18 and 35 years old with alopecia areata. Some clones in this sample may be carry-over from other donors' samples.

The rearrangement joins TRBV3-1 to TRBJ1-5; maybe TRBD1 (6 bases). CDR1 LGHDT and CDR2 YNNKEL come from the germline V gene (reference sequence). Between the trimmed V and J ends, which lost 0 bases and 7 bases, there was a span of 10 bases. The CDR3 spans 14 residues. CDR3 DNA sequence: TGTGCCAGCAGCCAAGACAGGGGTGGACAGCCCCAGCATTTT. It translates to CASSQDRGGQPQHF.

This clonotype was detected ten times or more. This chain uses TRBV29-1 with TRBJ1-4; D gene uncertain. The germline gives CDR1 SQVTM, CDR2 ANQGSEA. The CDR3 is 15 residues long. The ends were cut back, 7 bases at V and 5 bases at J, with 20 bases in the middle. This CDR3 reads CSARPGSSGNEKLFF. The CDR3 region has the DNA TGCAGCGCAAGGCCGGGGTCTTCTGGAAATGAAAAACTGTTTTTT. Full variable domain (remainder filled in from reference TRBV29-1 and TRBJ1-4): SAVISQKPSRDICQRGTSLTIQCQVDSQVTMMFWYRQQPGQSLTLIATANQGSEATYESGFVIDKFPISRPNLTFSTLTVSNMSPEDSSIYLCSARPGSSGNEKLFFGSGTQLSVL.

The chain couples TRBV6-5 to TRBJ1-3, with D tentatively TRBD1 (5 bases). Germline V gene sequence: CDR1 MNHEY, CDR2 SVGAGI. Trimming cost V 5 bases and J 4 bases, with 15 bases left between them. This CDR3 is built from 15 residues. CDR3 sequence reads: CASSQSTVVGNTIYF. DNA of the CDR3: TGTGCCAGCAGTCAATCGACAGTGGTCGGAAACACCATATATTTT.

This clonotype was seen many times. This chain uses TRBV29-1 with TRBJ2-7; D is unclear. CDR3 length equals 13 residues. V was clipped by 1 base and J by 3 bases, with 10 bases between them. Looked up from germline, CDR1 is SQVTM and CDR2 is ANQGSEA. Written as DNA, the CDR3 is TGCAGCGTTGAAGTGACCCAGGACTACGAGCAGTACTTC. Residues: CSVEVTQDYEQYF.